This T cell receptor beta chain was identified during a study of CD8+ T cells in alopecia areata. RNA, once extracted, was reverse transcribed into cDNA for use as the sequencing template. Data came from immunoSEQ multiplex PCR; TCRdb stores just in-frame clones and leaves some out. The sample includes roughly 73,000 clones, 29% of them seen just once. Documented treatment: oral pan-JAK inhibitor, 5-10 mg twice daily. The ends were cut back, 7 bases at V and 12 bases at J, with 18 bases in the middle. Germline lookup yields CDR1 SQVTM and CDR2 ANQGSEA. The CDR3 extends over 11 amino acids. The TCR originated in a human donor with alopecia areata. The V call is TRBV29-1, the J call TRBJ1-2, with TRBD1 as a possible D gene (5 bases). Sequencing was performed on CD8+ T cells sorted from blood, taken at week 4, from a patient treated with tofacitinib. The CDR3 region has the DNA TGCAGCGGGGGGGACGACGGTCAGAACACCTTC. Translating it yields CSGGDDGQNTF.